The rows below give T cell receptor beta chains drawn from one sample of a study of CD8 T cells in ankylosing spondylitis. TCRdb re-analysed the 5' RACE reads in MiXCR, keeping a single row per CDR3 protein. The sample lists 250,000 to 350,000 distinct CDR3 sequences, around 18% occurring once. The sequenced sample consisted of blood, either unsorted or a sorted T cell fraction (not recorded which). These receptors were obtained from a male donor with ankylosing spondylitis or in good health (not recorded which). Each CDR3 is given with its conserved first and last residue. The D gene is left open where the match is weak. Size tells how often a clone was seen (once, few, many) or the class of an expanded clone, and some rows leave it out.

>NA|TRBJ2-1|TRBV7-2|NA
CASSLGSPYEMNNEQFF
TGTGCCAGCAGCTTAGGTAGCCCCTACGAGATGAACAATGAGCAGTTCTTC
>few|TRBJ2-5|TRBV7-9|TRBD1
CASSSPWDRGPETQYF
TGTGCCAGCAGCTCACCGTGGGACAGGGGGCCAGAGACCCAGTACTTC
>NA|TRBJ2-5|TRBV12-3/TRBV12-4|TRBD1
CASSIGGTGIQETQYF
TGTGCCAGCAGTATTGGGGGGACAGGCATCCAAGAGACCCAGTACTTC
>few|TRBJ2-6|TRBV5-1|NA
CASSLTDSSGANVLTF
TGCGCCAGCAGCTTGACCGACAGCTCTGGGGCCAACGTCCTGACTTTC
>NA|TRBJ2-1|TRBV7-2|NA
CASSFQQGRYNEQFF
TGTGCCAGCAGCTTCCAACAGGGCCGCTACAATGAGCAGTTCTTC
>NA|TRBJ2-3|TRBV12-3/TRBV12-4|NA
CASSFNSDTQYF
TGTGCCAGCAGTTTCAACTCAGATACGCAGTATTTT
>NA|TRBJ2-2|TRBV12-3/TRBV12-4|NA
CASSLRAANTGELFF
TGTGCCAGCAGTTTGAGGGCAGCGAACACCGGGGAGCTGTTTTTT
>NA|TRBJ2-1|TRBV14|NA
CASSQESGGEQFF
TGTGCCAGCAGCCAAGAAAGCGGAGGGGAGCAGTTCTTC
>NA|TRBJ1-1|TRBV20-1|NA
CSAPDGTANTEAFF
TGCAGTGCCCCAGATGGGACGGCGAACACTGAAGCTTTCTTT
>NA|TRBJ1-1|TRBV19|NA
CASRGFMNTEAFF
TGTGCCAGTAGGGGATTCATGAACACTGAAGCTTTCTTT
>NA|TRBJ2-5|TRBV7-3|NA
CASSLSPGRETQYF
TGTGCCAGCAGCTTAAGCCCGGGCCGGGAGACCCAGTACTTC
>few|TRBJ2-1|TRBV5-1|TRBD1
CASQTGGTYNEQFF
TGCGCCAGCCAGACAGGGGGGACCTACAATGAGCAGTTCTTC
>few|TRBJ2-3|TRBV20-1|NA
CSASGYSTDTQYF
TGCAGTGCCTCGGGCTATAGCACAGATACGCAGTATTTT
>NA|TRBJ2-1|TRBV7-3|NA
CASSKGGASGEQFF
TGTGCCAGCAGCAAGGGGGGGGCCTCGGGTGAGCAGTTCTTC
>NA|TRBJ2-3|TRBV4-2|TRBD2
CASSVRTSVLGDTQYF
TGTGCCAGCAGCGTCAGGACTAGCGTTTTGGGAGATACGCAGTATTTT
>NA|TRBJ2-3|TRBV14|TRBD1
CASSQDIWTGDATDTQYF
TGTGCCAGCAGCCAAGATATCTGGACAGGGGATGCGACAGATACGCAGTATTTT
>many|TRBJ2-1|TRBV7-3|TRBD1
CASSLTDRGDEQFF
TGTGCCAGCAGCTTAACCGACAGGGGCGATGAGCAGTTCTTC
>few|TRBJ1-6|TRBV29-1|TRBD1
CSVDRGDGSPLHF
TGCAGCGTCGACAGGGGCGACGGTTCACCCCTCCACTTT
>many|TRBJ2-1|TRBV5-5|TRBD2
CASSMTSGIGEQFF
TGTGCCAGCAGCATGACTAGCGGGATCGGGGAGCAGTTCTTC
>few|TRBJ1-2|TRBV7-2|NA
CASRVPVYYGYTF
TGTGCCAGCAGAGTACCGGTTTACTATGGCTACACCTTC
>few|TRBJ1-3|TRBV10-3|NA
CAISASTDSGNTIYF
TGTGCCATCAGTGCCTCGACGGACTCTGGAAACACCATATATTTT
>few|TRBJ2-5|TRBV7-6|TRBD2
CASSLRETSGSGETQYF
TGTGCCAGCAGCTTACGTGAGACTAGCGGGAGTGGGGAGACCCAGTACTTC
>NA|TRBJ2-4|TRBV10-3|TRBD2
CAISESIAGGGGNIQYF
TGTGCCATCAGTGAGTCGATAGCGGGAGGAGGCGGGAACATTCAGTACTTC
>few|TRBJ2-3|TRBV12-3/TRBV12-4|NA
CASNPAGHSADTQYF
TGTGCCTCAAACCCTGCTGGACACTCAGCGGATACGCAGTATTTT
>NA|TRBJ1-5|TRBV27|TRBD1
CASSSLAPWTGEYQPQHF
TGTGCCAGCAGTTCATTAGCCCCCTGGACAGGAGAATATCAGCCCCAGCATTTT
>many|TRBJ2-3|TRBV9|NA
CASSVGSVGGDTQYF
TGTGCCAGCAGCGTAGGTTCGGTAGGGGGAGATACGCAGTATTTT
>NA|TRBJ1-5|TRBV20-1|NA
CSARVGLNSNQPQHF
TGCAGTGCTAGAGTGGGACTTAATAGCAATCAGCCCCAGCATTTT
>few|TRBJ2-3|TRBV11-2|NA
CASSLDLGGLTDTQYF
TGTGCCAGCAGCTTAGATCTCGGGGGCCTCACAGATACGCAGTATTTT
>NA|TRBJ2-1|TRBV5-6|TRBD2
CASSLAGPKQFF
TGTGCCAGCAGCCTAGCGGGGCCGAAGCAGTTCTTC
>NA|TRBJ2-3|TRBV7-2|NA
CASSVRGTDTQYF
TGTGCCAGCAGCGTCAGGGGCACAGATACGCAGTATTTT
>NA|TRBJ2-2|TRBV3-1|NA
CASSHEYTGELFF
TGTGCCAGCAGCCATGAATACACCGGGGAGCTGTTTTTT
>few|TRBJ1-1|TRBV19|NA
CASSMPELFTEAFF
TGTGCCAGTAGTATGCCGGAGTTGTTCACTGAAGCTTTCTTT
>NA|TRBJ2-1|TRBV5-1|NA
CASSLNPRNEQFF
TGCGCCAGCAGCCTGAATCCCCGCAATGAGCAGTTCTTC
>NA|TRBJ2-5|TRBV15|TRBD2
CATREDLASGIFVETQYF
TGTGCCACCCGTGAGGACTTGGCTAGCGGGATATTTGTAGAGACCCAGTACTTC
>NA|TRBJ1-1|TRBV7-3|NA
CASRGASETEAFF
TGTGCCAGCAGAGGAGCCTCCGAGACTGAAGCTTTCTTT
>many|TRBJ2-3|TRBV5-1|TRBD2
CASSFSGSADTQYF
TGCGCCAGCAGCTTCAGCGGGAGTGCAGATACGCAGTATTTT
>few|TRBJ2-1|TRBV29-1|NA
CSVDREYNEQFF
TGCAGCGTTGATAGGGAATACAATGAGCAGTTCTTC
>NA|TRBJ2-5|TRBV5-1|NA
CASSLEFGGTQYF
TGCGCCAGCAGCCTCGAATTCGGGGGGACCCAGTACTTC
>few|TRBJ2-1|TRBV20-1|NA
CSARELGRAYNEQFF
TGCAGTGCTAGAGAACTTGGGCGTGCCTACAATGAGCAGTTCTTC
>NA|TRBJ1-2|TRBV20-1|NA
CSAREGIQRYGYTF
TGCAGTGCTAGAGAGGGAATCCAACGATATGGCTACACCTTC
>few|TRBJ2-5|TRBV5-1|TRBD1
CASNIDQQGQGTQYF
TGCGCCAGCAATATCGACCAACAGGGGCAAGGGACCCAGTACTTC